Each of the 21 T cell receptor beta chains below was sequenced from the same sample in a study of blood T cells in healthy people across ages. Sample-barcoded 5' priming and a J-beta primer mix drove a second PCR of about 6 to 12 cycles. TCRdb re-called the 5' RACE reads with MiXCR, one entry per CDR3 protein. The sample holds around 820,000 distinct CDR3 sequences, around 25% seen once. These data also featured in a second study, about T cells of mothers and their children.

The specimen sequenced was blood. The receptors shown here come from a boy between 10 and 17 years old in good health.

In this sample, this clonotype turned up a few times. V gene TRBV4-1 combines with J gene TRBJ2-5, with 11 bases identical to TRBD1. The CDR3 extends over 16 amino acids. Germline V lookup: CDR1 MGHRA, CDR2 YSYEKL. Germline trimming cut 0 bases from V and 1 base from J; bases unmatched to any gene: 1. The CDR3: CASSQDGTGGQETQYF. The CDR3 DNA reads TGCGCCAGCAGCCAAGATGGGACAGGGGGCCAAGAGACCCAGTACTTC.

This clonotype was observed a few times. The V gene is TRBV12-3 or TRBV12-4, the J gene TRBJ2-7, with 7 positions matching TRBD1. CDR3 length: 16 amino acids. V gave up 5 bases and J gave up 0 bases; unmatched junction bases: 10. CDR3 DNA sequence: TGTGCCAGCAGTCCAACCGGGACAGTTAGCTCCTACGAGCAGTACTTC. Translating it yields CASSPTGTVSSYEQYF.

The chain couples TRBV4-3 to TRBJ2-1; 10 bases match TRBD2. The end of the DNA is better explained by TRBJ2-5, so the J call may be wrong. The CDR3 has 17 residues. From germline, CDR1 is LGHNA and CDR2 YSLEER. The CDR3 DNA sequence: TGCGCCAGCAGCCAAGATAATTCAGCGGGAGGGCAAGAGACCCAGTACTTC. Translating it yields CASSQDNSAGGQETQYF.

This clonotype was observed a handful of times. This chain links TRBV7-9 with TRBJ2-2; D may be TRBD1 (6 bases). Trimming removed 8 bases from V and 7 bases from J, with 17 bases in between. The CDR3 contains 14 residues. CDR1 and CDR2 from the germline V gene are SEHNR and FQNEAQ (reference sequence). CDR3 region: CASDPGERNGELFF. The CDR3 DNA reads TGTGCCAGCGACCCAGGGGAGCGGAACGGGGAGCTGTTTTTT.

The chain has TRBV18 and TRBJ2-5; 9 bases fit TRBD1. Germline trimming cut 1 base from V and 1 base from J; bases unmatched to any gene: 1. The CDR3 spans 15 residues. The germline gives CDR1 KGHSH, CDR2 LQKENI. The DNA for the CDR3 is TGTGCCAGCTCACCACAACAGGGGGCCCAAGAGACCCAGTACTTC. It codes for CASSPQQGAQETQYF.

There are a few counts of this clonotype. This chain connects TRBV9 to TRBJ2-5; 7 positions match TRBD2. With the DNA end fitting TRBJ2-7 better, the J assignment may be wrong. Germline V gene data show CDR1 as SGDLS and CDR2 as YYNGEE. The CDR3 covers 14 residues. The DNA of the CDR3 is TGTGCCAGCAGCGTAGACCTAGCGGCCTACGAGCAGTACTTC. It yields the protein CASSVDLAAYEQYF.

A few counts support this clonotype. This chain joins TRBV9 and TRBJ1-3; TRBD1 is a possible D gene (6 bases). The CDR3 runs 15 residues. V lost 5 bases and J 3 bases, leaving 15 bases between the germline ends. Germline values: CDR1 SGDLS, CDR2 YYNGEE. CDR3 amino acids: CASSEISRGGNTIYF. In nucleotides, the CDR3 is TGTGCCAGCAGTGAAATCTCCAGGGGTGGAAACACCATATATTTT.

The chain has TRBV5-1 and TRBJ2-5; D is unresolved. Germline V gives CDR1 SGHRS, CDR2 YFSETQ. This CDR3 has 17 amino acids. The V end was cut by 5 bases, the J end by 2 bases, with 22 bases between. The CDR3 here is CASRSGSLTDDQETQYF. In nucleotides, the CDR3 is TGCGCCAGCAGGAGTGGCAGTTTGACGGACGATCAAGAGACCCAGTACTTC.

V usage is TRBV7-9 and J usage is TRBJ2-5; D is perhaps TRBD2 (6 bases). Deletions cut 1 base from V and 1 base from J, with 10 bases between. The CDR3 loop spans 15 amino acids. In germline, CDR1 is SEHNR, CDR2 FQNEAQ (reference sequence). CDR3 sequence (DNA): TGTGCCAGCAGCTTAGGGAATAGCGGCCAAGAGACCCAGTACTTC. This gives the protein CASSLGNSGQETQYF.

The V gene is TRBV20-1, the J gene TRBJ2-3; D is perhaps TRBD2 (6 bases). This CDR3 contains 16 residues. The germline V gene has CDR1 DFQATT and CDR2 SNEGSKA (reference sequence). With 2 bases removed from V and 0 bases from J, the gap between germline ends came to 15 bases. CDR3 nucleotides: TGCAGTGCTAGACCCCGGACTACAACTAGCACAGATACGCAGTATTTT. Its protein is CSARPRTTTSTDTQYF.

The chain couples TRBV20-1 to TRBJ1-4, with 9 bases that match TRBD1. Germline CDR1 DFQATT, CDR2 SNEGSKA (reference sequence). J lost 8 bases, V lost 0 bases, and 4 bases had no gene match. The CDR3 has 14 amino acids. CDR3 sequence (DNA): TGCAGTGCTAGAGATGGAGGACAGGGGGAAAAACTGTTTTTT. Its protein product is CSARDGGQGEKLFF.

This clonotype was recorded a few times. This chain links TRBV2 with TRBJ2-5, with 7 bases aligning to TRBD1. This CDR3 is 15 amino acids long. From germline, CDR1 is SNHLY and CDR2 FYNNEI. V trimming: 5 bases; J trimming: 2 bases; junction bases outside the gene matches: 8. The chain's CDR3 is CASSKTGVPQETQYF. The CDR3 DNA reads as TGTGCCAGCAGTAAAACAGGGGTCCCACAAGAGACCCAGTACTTC.

In its sample, this clonotype was seen a few times. For the CDR3, the DNA is TGTGCCAGCAGTCGCCGCGGGAACTATGGCTACACCTTC. Its translation: CASSRRGNYGYTF. The chain recombines TRBV25-1 with TRBJ1-2; D unclear. Trimming took off 5 bases at V and 2 bases at J, with 9 bases between the two ends. The CDR3 is 13 amino acids. CDR1 and CDR2 from the germline V gene are MGHDK and SYGVNS.

This rearrangement joins TRBV12-3 or TRBV12-4 to TRBJ2-6; D unresolved. V lost 8 bases and J 2 bases, leaving 4 bases between the germline ends. CDR3 length: 12 residues. The chain's CDR3 is CASAAGANVLTF. CDR3 DNA: TGTGCCAGCGCCGCTGGGGCCAACGTCCTGACTTTC.

This clonotype was seen a few times. The chain uses TRBV6-5 and TRBJ2-5, with 7 bases aligning to TRBD2. The DNA end is a closer match to TRBJ2-1, so the J assignment may be wrong. The CDR3 is 15 residues long. The germline V gene has CDR1 MNHEY and CDR2 SVGAGI. CDR3 DNA sequence: TGTGCCAGCACCACGGGGAGGGGCGCGGGCAATGAGCAGTTCTTC. Amino acid sequence: CASTTGRGAGNEQFF.

In its sample, this clonotype was seen a few times. This chain joins TRBV7-6 and TRBJ1-6, with D unclear. CDR1 is SGHVS and CDR2 is FNYEAQ in the germline V gene. The CDR3 contains 14 residues. Trimming took 4 bases from V and 5 from J, leaving 9 bases between them. The CDR3 region has the DNA TGTGCCAGCAGCTCTGGACTCGATAATTCACCCCTCCACTTT. It translates to CASSSGLDNSPLHF.

The chain carries TRBV5-1 and TRBJ2-2; 10 positions agree with TRBD1. CDR3 length equals 17 residues. The V gene's germline CDR1 is SGHRS and CDR2 YFSETQ. Unmatched junction bases numbered 10, after V lost 4 bases and J lost 4 bases. CDR3 nucleotide sequence: TGCGCCAGCAGCCAGGGGACCGGGACAGGGGCCACCGGGGAGCTGTTTTTT. Protein: CASSQGTGTGATGELFF. Looking up the rest from reference TRBV5-1 and TRBJ2-2 gives the full variable domain: KAGVTQTPRYLIKTRGQQVTLSCSPISGHRSVSWYQQTPGQGLQFLFEYFSETQRNKGNFPGRFSGRQFSNSRSEMNVSTLELGDSALYLCASSQGTGTGATGELFFGEGSRLTVL.

On this clonotype itself: This may be a read error: a much more frequent sequence differs by one nucleotide. The V gene is TRBV29-1, the J gene TRBJ1-1; maybe TRBD1 (5 bases). Germline CDR1 is SQVTM and CDR2 is ANQGSEA. CDR3 size: 13 residues. This CDR3 reads CSVFSGGGTETFF. The CDR3 DNA reads as TGCAGCGTTTTCTCTGGGGGAGGGACTGAAACTTTCTTT.

This clonotype was seen a few times. The genes are TRBV6-6 and TRBJ2-4, with D maybe TRBD2 (6 bases). Per germline, CDR1 MNHNY and CDR2 SVGAGI (reference sequence). Trimming shortened V by 4 bases and J by 8 bases, and 15 bases separated the two germline ends. The CDR3 extends over 14 amino acids. The CDR3 sequence is CASSSTRPKDIQYF. The CDR3 coding sequence is TGTGCCAGCAGTTCGACTAGACCAAAGGACATTCAGTACTTC.

This clonotype was seen a few times. The genes are TRBV7-2 and TRBJ2-5; 9 positions agree with TRBD2. Per the germline V gene, CDR1 is SGHTA and CDR2 is FQGNSA. The V gene end was trimmed by 0 bases and the J gene end by 4 bases; junction bases not matched to a gene: 3. The CDR3 consists of 15 residues. The CDR3 coding sequence is TGTGCCAGCAGCTTAGCAAGCGGGAGGATAGAGACCCAGTACTTC. Its protein is CASSLASGRIETQYF. Drawing the rest from reference TRBV7-2 and TRBJ2-5, the complete variable domain is GAGVSQSPSNKVTEKGKDVELRCDPISGHTALYWYRQSLGQGLEFLIYFQGNSAPDKSGLPSDRFSAERTGGSVSTLTIQRTQQEDSAVYLCASSLASGRIETQYFGPGTRLLVL.

Of note for this clonotype: The junction departs from germline at one end; a sequencing error may be responsible. The chain links TRBV5-1 to TRBJ2-7; D gene unclear. Germline lookup yields CDR1 SGHRS and CDR2 YFSETQ. The CDR3 loop spans 12 amino acids. The DNA of the CDR3 is TGTGCCAGCAGTTTAGAAGGAGTCGAGCAGTACTTC. Protein sequence: CASSLEGVEQYF.